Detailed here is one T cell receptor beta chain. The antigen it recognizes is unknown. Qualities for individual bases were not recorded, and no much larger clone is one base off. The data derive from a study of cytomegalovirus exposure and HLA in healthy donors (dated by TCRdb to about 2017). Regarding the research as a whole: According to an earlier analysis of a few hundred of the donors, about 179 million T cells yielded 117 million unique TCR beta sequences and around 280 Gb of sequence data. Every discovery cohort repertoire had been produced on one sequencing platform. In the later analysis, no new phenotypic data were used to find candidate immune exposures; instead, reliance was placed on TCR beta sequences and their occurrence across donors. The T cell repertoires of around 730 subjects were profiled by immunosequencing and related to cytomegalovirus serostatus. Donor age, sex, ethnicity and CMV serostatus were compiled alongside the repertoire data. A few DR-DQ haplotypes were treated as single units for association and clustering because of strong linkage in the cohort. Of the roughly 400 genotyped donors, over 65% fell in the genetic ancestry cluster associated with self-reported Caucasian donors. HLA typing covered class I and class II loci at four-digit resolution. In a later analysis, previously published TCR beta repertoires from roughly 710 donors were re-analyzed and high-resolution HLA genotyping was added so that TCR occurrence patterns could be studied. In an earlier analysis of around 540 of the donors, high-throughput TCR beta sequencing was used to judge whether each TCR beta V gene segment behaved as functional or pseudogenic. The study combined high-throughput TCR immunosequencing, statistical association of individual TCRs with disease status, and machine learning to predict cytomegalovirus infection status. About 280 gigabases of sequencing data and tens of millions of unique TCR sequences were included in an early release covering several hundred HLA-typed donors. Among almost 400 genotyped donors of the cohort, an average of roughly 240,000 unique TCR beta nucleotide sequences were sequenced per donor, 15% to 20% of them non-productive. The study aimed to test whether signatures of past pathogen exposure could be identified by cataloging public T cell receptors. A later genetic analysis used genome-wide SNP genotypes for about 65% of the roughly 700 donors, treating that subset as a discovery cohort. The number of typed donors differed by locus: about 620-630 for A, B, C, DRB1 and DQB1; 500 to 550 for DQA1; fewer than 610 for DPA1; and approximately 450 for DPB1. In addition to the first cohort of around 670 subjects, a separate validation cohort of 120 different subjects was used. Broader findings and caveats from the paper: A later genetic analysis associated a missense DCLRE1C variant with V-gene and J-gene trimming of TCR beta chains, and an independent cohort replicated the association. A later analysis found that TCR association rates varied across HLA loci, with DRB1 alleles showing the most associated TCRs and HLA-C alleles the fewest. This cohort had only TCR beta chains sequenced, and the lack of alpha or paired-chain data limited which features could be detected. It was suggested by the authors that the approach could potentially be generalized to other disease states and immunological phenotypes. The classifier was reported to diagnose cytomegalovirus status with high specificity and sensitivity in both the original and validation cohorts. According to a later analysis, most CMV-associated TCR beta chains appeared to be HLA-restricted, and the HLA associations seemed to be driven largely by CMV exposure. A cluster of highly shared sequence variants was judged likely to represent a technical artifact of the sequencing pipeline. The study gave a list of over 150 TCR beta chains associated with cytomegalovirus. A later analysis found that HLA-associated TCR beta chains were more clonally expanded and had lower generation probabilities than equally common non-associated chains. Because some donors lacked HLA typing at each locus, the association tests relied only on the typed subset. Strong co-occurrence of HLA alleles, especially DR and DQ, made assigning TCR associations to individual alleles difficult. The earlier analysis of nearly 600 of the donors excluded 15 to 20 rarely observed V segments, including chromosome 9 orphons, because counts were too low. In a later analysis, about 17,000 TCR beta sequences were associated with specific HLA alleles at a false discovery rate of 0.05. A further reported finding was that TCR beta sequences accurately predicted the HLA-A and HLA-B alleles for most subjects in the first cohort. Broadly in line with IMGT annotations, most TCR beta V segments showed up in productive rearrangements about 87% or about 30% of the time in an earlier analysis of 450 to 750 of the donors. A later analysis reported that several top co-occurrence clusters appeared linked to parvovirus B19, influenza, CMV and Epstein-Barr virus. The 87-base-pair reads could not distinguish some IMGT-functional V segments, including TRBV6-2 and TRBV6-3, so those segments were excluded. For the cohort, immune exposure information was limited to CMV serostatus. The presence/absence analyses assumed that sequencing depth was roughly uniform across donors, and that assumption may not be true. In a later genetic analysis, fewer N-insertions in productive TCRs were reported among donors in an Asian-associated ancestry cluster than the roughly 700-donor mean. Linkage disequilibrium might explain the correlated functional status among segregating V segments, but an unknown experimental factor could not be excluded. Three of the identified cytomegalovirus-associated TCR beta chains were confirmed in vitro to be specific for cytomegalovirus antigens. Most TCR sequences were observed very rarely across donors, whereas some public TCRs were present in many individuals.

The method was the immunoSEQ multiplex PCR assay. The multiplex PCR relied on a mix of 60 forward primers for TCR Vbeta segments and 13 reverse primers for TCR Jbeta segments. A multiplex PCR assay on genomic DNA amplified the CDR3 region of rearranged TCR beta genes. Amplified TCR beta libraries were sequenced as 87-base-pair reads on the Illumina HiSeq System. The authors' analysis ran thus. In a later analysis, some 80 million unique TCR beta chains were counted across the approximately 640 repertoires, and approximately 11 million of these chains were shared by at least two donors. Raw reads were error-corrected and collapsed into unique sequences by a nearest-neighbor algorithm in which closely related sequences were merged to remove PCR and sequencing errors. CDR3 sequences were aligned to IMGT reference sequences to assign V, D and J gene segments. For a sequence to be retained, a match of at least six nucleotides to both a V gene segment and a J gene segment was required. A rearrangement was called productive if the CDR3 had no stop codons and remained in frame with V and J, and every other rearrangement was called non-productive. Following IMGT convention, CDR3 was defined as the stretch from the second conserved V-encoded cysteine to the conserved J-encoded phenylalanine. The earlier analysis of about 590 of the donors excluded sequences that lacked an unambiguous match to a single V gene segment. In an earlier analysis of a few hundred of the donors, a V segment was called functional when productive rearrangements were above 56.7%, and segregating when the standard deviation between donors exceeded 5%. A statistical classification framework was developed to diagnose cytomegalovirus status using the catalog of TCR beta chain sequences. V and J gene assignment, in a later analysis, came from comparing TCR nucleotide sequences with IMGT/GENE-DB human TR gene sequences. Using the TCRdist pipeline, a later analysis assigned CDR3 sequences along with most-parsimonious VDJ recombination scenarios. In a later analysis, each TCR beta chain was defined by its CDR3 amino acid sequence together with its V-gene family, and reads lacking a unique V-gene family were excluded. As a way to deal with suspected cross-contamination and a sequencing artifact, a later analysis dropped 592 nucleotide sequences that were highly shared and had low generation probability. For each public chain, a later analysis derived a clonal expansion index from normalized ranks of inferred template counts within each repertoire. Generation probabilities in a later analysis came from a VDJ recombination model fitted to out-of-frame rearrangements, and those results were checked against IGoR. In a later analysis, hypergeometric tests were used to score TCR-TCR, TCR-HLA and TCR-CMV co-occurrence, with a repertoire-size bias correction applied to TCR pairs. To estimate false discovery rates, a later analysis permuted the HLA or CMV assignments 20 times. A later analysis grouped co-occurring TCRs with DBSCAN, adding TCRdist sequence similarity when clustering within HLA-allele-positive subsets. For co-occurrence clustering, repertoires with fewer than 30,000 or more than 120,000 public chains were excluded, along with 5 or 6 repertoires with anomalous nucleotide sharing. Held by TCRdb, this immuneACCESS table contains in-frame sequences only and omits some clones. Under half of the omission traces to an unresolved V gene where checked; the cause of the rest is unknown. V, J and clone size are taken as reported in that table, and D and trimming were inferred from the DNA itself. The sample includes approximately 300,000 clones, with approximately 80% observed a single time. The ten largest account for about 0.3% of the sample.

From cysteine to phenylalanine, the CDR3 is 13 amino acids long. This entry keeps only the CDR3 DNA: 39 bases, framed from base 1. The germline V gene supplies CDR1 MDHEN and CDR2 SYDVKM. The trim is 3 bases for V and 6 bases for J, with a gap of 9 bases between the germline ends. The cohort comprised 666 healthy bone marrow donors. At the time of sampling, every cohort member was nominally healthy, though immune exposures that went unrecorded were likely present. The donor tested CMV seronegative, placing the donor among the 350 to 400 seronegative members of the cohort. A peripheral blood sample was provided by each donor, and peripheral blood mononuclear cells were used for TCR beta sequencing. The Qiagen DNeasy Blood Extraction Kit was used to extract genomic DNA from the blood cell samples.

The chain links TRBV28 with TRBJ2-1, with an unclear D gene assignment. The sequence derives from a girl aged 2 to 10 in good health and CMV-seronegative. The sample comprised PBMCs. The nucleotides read TGTGCCAGCAGTTTCCTAGATGGCAATGAGCAGTTCTTC. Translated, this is CASSFLDGNEQFF.